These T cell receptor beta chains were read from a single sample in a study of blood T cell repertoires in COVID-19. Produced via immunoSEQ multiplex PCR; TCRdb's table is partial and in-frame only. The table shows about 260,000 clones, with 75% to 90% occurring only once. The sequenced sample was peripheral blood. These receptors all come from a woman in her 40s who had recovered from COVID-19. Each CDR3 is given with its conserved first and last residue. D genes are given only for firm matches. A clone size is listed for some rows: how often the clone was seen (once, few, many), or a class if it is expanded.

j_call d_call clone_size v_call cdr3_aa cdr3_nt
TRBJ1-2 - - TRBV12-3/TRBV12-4 CASSLFQTVGYTF TGTGCCAGCAGTTTATTTCAGACAGTTGGCTACACCTTC
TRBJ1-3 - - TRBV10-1 CASSATLRALSSGNTIYF TGCGCCAGCAGTGCAACACTGAGGGCGTTGAGCTCTGGAAACACCATATATTTT
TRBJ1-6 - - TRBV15 CATSFRGLLRSPLHF TGTGCCACATCCTTCAGGGGTTTGTTACGTTCACCCCTCCACTTT
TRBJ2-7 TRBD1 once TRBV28 CASSSGQGTYEQYF TGTGCCAGCAGCTCCGGACAGGGTACCTACGAGCAGTACTTC
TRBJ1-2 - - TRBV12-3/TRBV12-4 CASSLERRGYTF TGTGCCAGCAGTTTAGAACGGAGGGGCTACACCTTC
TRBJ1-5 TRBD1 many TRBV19 CASSPKDRGPGQPQHF TGTGCCAGTAGTCCAAAGGACAGGGGACCAGGCCAGCCCCAGCATTTT
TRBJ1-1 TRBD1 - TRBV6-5 CASRETGRTEAFF TGTGCCAGCAGGGAGACAGGGCGTACTGAAGCTTTCTTT
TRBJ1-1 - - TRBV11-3 CASSLREGVNTEAFF TGTGCCAGCAGCTTAAGGGAGGGCGTGAACACTGAAGCTTTCTTT
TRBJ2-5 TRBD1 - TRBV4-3 CASSRRRRQGRETQYF TGCGCCAGCAGCCGCCGAAGGAGACAGGGTCGAGAGACCCAGTACTTC
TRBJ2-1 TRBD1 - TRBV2 CASSDPRQGSYNEQFF TGTGCCAGCAGTGATCCGAGACAGGGTTCCTACAATGAGCAGTTCTTC
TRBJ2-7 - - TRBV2 CASNTYEQYF TGTGCCAGCAATACCTACGAGCAGTACTTC
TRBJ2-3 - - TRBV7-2 CASSFAGAADTQYF TGTGCCAGCAGCTTCGCGGGGGCCGCAGATACGCAGTATTTT
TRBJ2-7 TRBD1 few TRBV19 CASSYGQGPREQYF TGTGCCAGTAGCTACGGACAGGGACCCCGGGAGCAGTACTTC
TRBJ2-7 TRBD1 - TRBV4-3 CASSFRDRGYEQYF TGCGCCAGCAGCTTCCGGGACAGGGGCTACGAGCAGTACTTC
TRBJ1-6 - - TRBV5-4 CASSLARYNSPLHF TGTGCCAGCAGCTTGGCCCGTTATAATTCACCCCTCCACTTT
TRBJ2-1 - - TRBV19 CASSSRAFSYNEQFF TGTGCCAGTAGTAGCAGGGCTTTCTCCTACAATGAGCAGTTCTTC
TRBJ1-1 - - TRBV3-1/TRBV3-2 CASSQWTERNTEAFF TGTGCCAGCAGCCAATGGACAGAGAGGAACACTGAAGCTTTCTTT
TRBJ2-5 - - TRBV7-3 CASSLTPPTGQETQYF TGTGCCAGCAGCCTAACCCCCCCAACAGGCCAAGAGACCCAGTACTTC
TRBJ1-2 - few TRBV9 CASSLLTEDGYTF TGTGCCAGCAGTCTTCTGACTGAGGATGGCTACACCTTC
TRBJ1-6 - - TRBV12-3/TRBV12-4 CASSFPLAPLHF TGTGCCAGCAGTTTCCCTTTAGCACCCCTCCACTTT
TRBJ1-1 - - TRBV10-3 CAISRGGSSYTEAFF TGTGCCATCAGCCGGGGGGGCTCTTCCTACACTGAAGCTTTCTTT
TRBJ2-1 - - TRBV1 CTSSLRGDVGGITYNEQFF TGCACCAGCAGCCTACGGGGTGATGTGGGGGGGATCACCTACAATGAGCAGTTCTTC
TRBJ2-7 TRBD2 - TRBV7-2 CASSLAGGYSYEQYF TGTGCCAGCAGCTTAGCGGGGGGGTATTCCTACGAGCAGTACTTC
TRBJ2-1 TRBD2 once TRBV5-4 CASSSLRGGFNEQFF TGTGCCAGCAGCTCCCTGCGGGGGGGCTTCAATGAGCAGTTCTTC
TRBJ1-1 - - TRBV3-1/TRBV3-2 CASSPTGTQAFF TGTGCCAGCAGCCCTACCGGGACTCAAGCTTTCTTT
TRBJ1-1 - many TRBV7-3 CASTLLGGTEAFF TGTGCCAGCACCCTTCTGGGAGGCACTGAAGCTTTCTTT
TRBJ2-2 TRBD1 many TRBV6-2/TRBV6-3 CASSPPGQEGSGELFF TGTGCCAGCAGCCCCCCAGGACAGGAAGGATCCGGGGAGCTGTTTTTT
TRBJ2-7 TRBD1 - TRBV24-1 CATSASGGKQYF TGTGCCACCAGTGCCTCAGGGGGAAAGCAGTACTTC
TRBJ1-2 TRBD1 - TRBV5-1 CASSLAAGQGYGYTF TGCGCCAGCAGCTTGGCGGCGGGACAGGGGTATGGCTACACCTTC
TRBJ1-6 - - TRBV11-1 CASSILSGYNSPLHF TGTGCCAGCAGCATCCTCTCCGGGTATAATTCACCCCTCCACTTT
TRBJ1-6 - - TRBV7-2 CASSWDTLNSPLHF TGTGCCAGCAGCTGGGACACCCTTAATTCACCCCTCCACTTT
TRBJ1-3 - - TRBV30 CAWSVQGRHTIYF TGTGCCTGGAGTGTACAGGGCCGACACACCATATATTTT
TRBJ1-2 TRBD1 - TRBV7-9 CASSPGQGYGYTF TGTGCCAGCAGCCCGGGACAGGGCTATGGCTACACCTTC
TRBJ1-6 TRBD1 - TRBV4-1 CASSQVPGQGSPLHF TGCGCCAGCAGCCAAGTACCGGGACAGGGTTCACCCCTCCACTTT
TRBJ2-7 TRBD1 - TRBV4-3 CASSHGQGPYYEQYF TGCGCCAGCAGCCACGGACAGGGGCCGTACTACGAGCAGTACTTC
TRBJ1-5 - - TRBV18 CASSLQDSNQPQHF TGTGCCAGCTCCCTACAGGATAGCAATCAGCCCCAGCATTTT
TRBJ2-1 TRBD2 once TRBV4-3 CASSRPPPGGGGVDEQFF TGCGCCAGCAGCCGTCCGCCCCCGGGTGGCGGGGGAGTAGATGAGCAGTTCTTC
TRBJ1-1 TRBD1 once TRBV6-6 CASRRDRGRTEAFF TGTGCCAGCAGGCGAGACAGGGGGCGCACTGAAGCTTTCTTT
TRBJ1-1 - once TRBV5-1 CASTTFPGVTEAFF TGCGCCAGCACTACCTTTCCGGGGGTCACTGAAGCTTTCTTT
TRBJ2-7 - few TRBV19 CASSTAGYPIYEQYF TGTGCCAGTAGCACCGCAGGCTACCCGATCTACGAGCAGTACTTC
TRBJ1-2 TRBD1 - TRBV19 CASSPRTGSGYTF TGTGCCAGTAGTCCCCGGACAGGGAGTGGCTACACCTTC
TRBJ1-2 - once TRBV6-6 CASSYRPETDGYTF TGTGCCAGCAGTTATCGTCCGGAGACCGATGGCTACACCTTC
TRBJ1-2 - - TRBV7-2 CASSLARIGGYTF TGTGCCAGCAGCTTAGCGAGAATCGGTGGCTACACCTTC
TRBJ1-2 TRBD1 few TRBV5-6 CASKQGAGSYGYTF TGTGCCAGCAAACAGGGGGCCGGGAGCTATGGCTACACCTTC
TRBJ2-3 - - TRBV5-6 CASSFSGTDTQYF TGTGCCAGCAGCTTCTCGGGGACAGATACGCAGTATTTT
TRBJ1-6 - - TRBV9 CASSVEGDRYSPLHF TGTGCCAGCAGCGTAGAAGGGGATAGGTATTCACCCCTCCACTTT